The following is a T cell receptor beta chain sequence with its context. The sample belongs to a study of blood T cell repertoires in COVID-19. Study as a whole: Nucleic acid was either cDNA or gDNA, and it came from T cells, B-cell-depleted T cells, or PBMCs.

CDR3 length equals 16 residues. Trimming left V 0 bases short and J 4 bases short, with 15 bases between. CDR1 and CDR2 from the germline V gene are LNHNV and YYDKDF (reference sequence). As originally analysed: Estimation of nucleated cell counts was performed using reference gene primer amplification. The repertoire was sequenced with immunoSEQ multiplex PCR; TCRdb's copy has only in-frame clones and lacks some. Clone size and the V and J calls come from that table; the DNA yielded D and trimming. Of more than 150,000 clones listed, over 75% are singletons. Specimen: peripheral blood. This TCR derives from a man aged 45-60 years who had recovered from COVID-19. The V and J genes are TRBV15 and TRBJ1-2; the D is unclear. CDR3 protein: CATSRDYEGTIYGYTF. The CDR3 bases are TGTGCCACCAGCAGAGATTACGAGGGAACCATCTATGGCTACACCTTC.